This T cell receptor (beta chain) appears in the sequencing data of a study of OX40 agonist ivuxolimab in advanced cancers. Study findings and constraints: On average, a greater number of expanded clones characterised CD8+ T cells relative to CD4+. Partial responders at 0.1-3.0 mg/kg showed near-lowest clonal expansion.

CDR3 length: 18 amino acids. Trimming took off 3 bases at V and 6 bases at J, with 24 bases between the two ends. Per the germline V gene, CDR1 is LNHNV and CDR2 is YYDKDF (reference sequence). The repertoire was sequenced with immunoSEQ multiplex PCR; TCRdb's copy has only in-frame clones and lacks some. The sample includes 45,000 to 60,000 clones, just over 90% of them seen just once. As regards this clone: Its antigen is currently unknown.

This specimen consisted of CD4+ or CD8+ T cells sorted from blood, obtained in a trial of the OX40 agonist ivuxolimab. The clonotype comes from an adult with an advanced solid tumor such as melanoma, head and neck, liver or kidney cancer. This rearrangement joins TRBV15 to TRBJ2-1; D tentatively fits TRBD1 or TRBD2 (5 bases each). CDR3 amino acids: CATSRGIGTATYSNEQFF. DNA of the CDR3: TGTGCCACCAGCAGGGGAATCGGGACCGCTACTTACTCCAATGAGCAGTTCTTC.